This TCR beta chain originates from a study of technical replicates of blood from several donors. Using immunoSEQ multiplex PCR, the repertoire was profiled, and TCRdb retains in-frame clones only, with some absent. The sample contains 90,000 to 100,000 clones, about 95% of which appear only once. This CDR3 spans 14 amino acids. Germline values: CDR1 MNHEY, CDR2 SMNVEV (reference sequence). V was clipped by 3 bases and J by 0 bases, with 8 bases between them. Sequencing was carried out using T cells isolated from PBMCs. The receptor comes from a human donor in good health. J is TRBJ1-2 and V is TRBV27; D unresolved. Written as DNA, the CDR3 is TGTGCCAGCAGTTTCCTCAGTGCTAACTATGGCTACACCTTC. Translation: CASSFLSANYGYTF.